This paragraph reports one T cell receptor (beta chain). Its antigen remains unknown. This entry belongs to a study of cytomegalovirus exposure and HLA in healthy donors. Whole-study findings and limits: There were a few CMV-associated chains whose specificity for CMV antigens was confirmed in vitro. It was 164 TCR beta chains that were listed as cytomegalovirus-associated.

Primers for the PCR totalled 60 Vbeta and 13 Jbeta. The assay was immunoSEQ multiplex PCR, and TCRdb's table has in-frame clones only and misses some. Among approximately 190,000 clones listed, 82% were seen once. Per the germline V gene, CDR1 is GTSNPN and CDR2 is SVGIG (reference sequence). V was clipped by 2 bases and J by 7 bases; unmatched bases: 8. The CDR3 is made up of 13 amino acids. Donors sampled were nominally healthy, though unrecorded immune exposures were likely. The source material was PBMCs. The rearrangement uses TRBV30 and TRBJ2-7; TRBD2 aligns across 7 bases. This sequence was found in a woman under 30 in good health and CMV-seronegative. The CDR3 here is CAWSSGGPVEQYF. CDR3 in DNA: TGTGCCTGGAGTTCGGGGGGACCCGTTGAGCAGTACTTC.